This T cell receptor beta chain was sequenced in a study of blood T cell repertoires in COVID-19. On the study more broadly: Sample material is recorded as cDNA or gDNA derived from T cells, B-cell-depleted T cells, or PBMCs.

This table comes from immunoSEQ multiplex PCR, and its TCRdb copy is limited to in-frame clones, with some not included. The sample yields a few hundred thousand clones, roughly nine tenths seen once. Ages ranged from about 18 to 89 years, with residence in about 24 US areas. Source material: PBMCs or T cells enriched from blood (not recorded which). This receptor was taken from a woman in her thirties or forties who had been exposed to COVID-19.

CDR3 protein: CASSLRALPSNYEQYF. DNA of the CDR3: TGTGCCAGCAGCTTAAGAGCCCTTCCTTCTAACTACGAGCAGTACTTC. The chain employs TRBV7-2 and TRBJ2-7; no definite D call. The CDR3 is made up of 16 amino acids. The germline V gene encodes CDR1 SGHTA and CDR2 FQGNSA. The V and J ends lost 2 bases and 3 bases respectively, with 17 bases between them.